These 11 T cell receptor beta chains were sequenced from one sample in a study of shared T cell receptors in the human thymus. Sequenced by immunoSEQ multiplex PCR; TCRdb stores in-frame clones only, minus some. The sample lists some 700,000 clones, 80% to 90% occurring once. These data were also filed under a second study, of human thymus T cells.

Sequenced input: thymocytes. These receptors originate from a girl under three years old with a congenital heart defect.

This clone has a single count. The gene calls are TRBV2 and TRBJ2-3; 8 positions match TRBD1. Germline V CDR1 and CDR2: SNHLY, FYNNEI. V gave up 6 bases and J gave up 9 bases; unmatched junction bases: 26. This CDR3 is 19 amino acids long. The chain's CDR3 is CASRGTDRDEGLGDLTQYF. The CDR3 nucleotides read TGTGCCAGCAGGGGGACGGACAGGGATGAGGGTTTAGGAGATCTCACGCAGTATTTT.

The CDR3, as DNA: TGTGCCAGCAGCTTGATGAGGAGTCCGCGAGCTTTCTTT. It yields the protein CASSLMRSPRAFF. The chain recombines TRBV7-9 with TRBJ1-1, with unresolved D. Trimming took off 3 bases at V and 10 bases at J, with 15 bases between the two ends. The germline CDR1 and CDR2 sequences are SEHNR and FQNEAQ (reference sequence). The CDR3 loop spans 13 amino acids.

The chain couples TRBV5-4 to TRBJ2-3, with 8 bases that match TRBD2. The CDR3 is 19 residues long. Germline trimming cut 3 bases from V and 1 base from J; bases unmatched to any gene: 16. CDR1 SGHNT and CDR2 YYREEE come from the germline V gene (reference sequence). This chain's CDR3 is CASSWARAGGPEGTDTQYF. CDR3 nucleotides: TGTGCCAGCAGCTGGGCCCGGGCGGGGGGCCCAGAGGGCACAGATACGCAGTATTTT.

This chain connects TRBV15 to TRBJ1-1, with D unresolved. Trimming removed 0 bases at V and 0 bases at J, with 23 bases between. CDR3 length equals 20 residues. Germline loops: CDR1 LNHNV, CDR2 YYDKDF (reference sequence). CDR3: CATSRDRPPSNPRMNTEAFF. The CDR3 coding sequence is TGTGCCACCAGCAGAGATAGGCCCCCATCGAACCCTAGAATGAACACTGAAGCTTTCTTT. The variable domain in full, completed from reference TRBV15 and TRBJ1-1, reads DAMVIQNPRYQVTQFGKPVTLSCSQTLNHNVMYWYQQKSSQAPKLLFHYYDKDFNNEADTPDNFQSRRPNTSFCFLDIRSPGLGDTAMYLCATSRDRPPSNPRMNTEAFFGQGTRLTVV.

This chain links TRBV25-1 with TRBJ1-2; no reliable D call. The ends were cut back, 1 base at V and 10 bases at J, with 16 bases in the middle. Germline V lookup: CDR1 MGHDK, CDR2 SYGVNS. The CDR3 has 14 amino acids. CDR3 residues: CASSEFSRATDYTF. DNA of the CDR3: TGTGCCAGCAGTGAATTTTCGCGGGCAACCGACTACACCTTC.

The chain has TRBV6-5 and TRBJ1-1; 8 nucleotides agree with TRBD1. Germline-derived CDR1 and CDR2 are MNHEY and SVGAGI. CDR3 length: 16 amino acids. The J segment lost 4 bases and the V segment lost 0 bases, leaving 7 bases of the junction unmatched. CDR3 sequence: CASSYSDRTGGTEAFF. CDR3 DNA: TGTGCCAGCAGTTACTCAGACCGCACAGGGGGCACTGAAGCTTTCTTT.

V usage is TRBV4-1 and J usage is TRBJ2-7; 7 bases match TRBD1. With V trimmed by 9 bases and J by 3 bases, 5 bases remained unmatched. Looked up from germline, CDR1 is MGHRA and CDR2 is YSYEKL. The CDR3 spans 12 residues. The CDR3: CASTGVCYEQYF. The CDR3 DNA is TGCGCCAGTACAGGGGTGTGCTACGAGCAGTACTTC.

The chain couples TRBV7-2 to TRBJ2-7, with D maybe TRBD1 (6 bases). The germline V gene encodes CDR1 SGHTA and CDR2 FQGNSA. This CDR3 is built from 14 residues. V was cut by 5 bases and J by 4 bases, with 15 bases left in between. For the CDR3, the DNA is TGTGCCAGCAGCCAGTCTGGGGGCCAATACGAGCAGTACTTC. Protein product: CASSQSGGQYEQYF.

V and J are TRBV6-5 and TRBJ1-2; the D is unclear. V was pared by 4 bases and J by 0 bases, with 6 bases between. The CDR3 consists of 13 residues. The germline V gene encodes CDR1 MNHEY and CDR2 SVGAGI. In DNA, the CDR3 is TGTGCCAGCAGTTCGGGATCTAACTATGGCTACACCTTC. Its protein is CASSSGSNYGYTF.

The CDR3 protein is CASSLVNSGKIPDGYTF. The CDR3 bases are TGTGCCAGCAGCTTAGTGAACTCGGGGAAAATTCCGGATGGCTACACCTTC. The J gene is TRBJ1-2, the V gene TRBV7-9; D remains unclear. Germline V gene data show CDR1 as SEHNR and CDR2 as FQNEAQ (reference sequence). This CDR3 region has 17 residues. V was clipped by 1 base and J by 6 bases, with 21 bases between them.

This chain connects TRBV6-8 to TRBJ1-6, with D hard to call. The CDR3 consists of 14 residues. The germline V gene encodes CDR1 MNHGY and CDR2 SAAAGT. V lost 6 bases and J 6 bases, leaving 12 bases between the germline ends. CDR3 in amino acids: CASSPGWPNSPLHF. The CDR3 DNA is TGTGCCAGCAGCCCCGGGTGGCCTAATTCACCCCTCCACTTT.